The clone carrying this T cell receptor beta chain was counted at least ten times. Its antigen is still unknown. V lost 1 base to trimming and J lost 5 bases; unmatched junction nucleotides: 13. The CDR3 is 20 residues long. Germline CDR1 SGHRS, CDR2 YFSETQ. This sample is part of a study of early T cells in non-severe SARS-CoV-2 infection. Study as a whole: Sequencing of unsorted whole blood was done on bulk RNA, leaving chains unpaired. Study-wide results and caveats: VDJdb-based annotation leaned toward anti-spike CD8 responses and missed private and CD4 specificities.

Researchers attached unique molecular identifiers to individual cDNA molecules. MiXCR, run by TCRdb on the 5' RACE reads, gives a single entry per CDR3 protein. The sample yields 40,000 to 50,000 distinct CDR3 sequences, about 13% seen once. The sequenced sample consisted of whole blood. V gene TRBV5-1 combines with J gene TRBJ2-3, with TRBD2 identical over 16 bases. The sequence derives from an adult who was a healthcare worker with PCR-confirmed SARS-CoV-2 infection or an uninfected control (not recorded which). CDR3 DNA sequence: TGCGCCAGCAGCTTGTATTCCGGGACTAGCGGGAGGGCCGGGGAAGATACGCAGTATTTT. This sequence encodes CASSLYSGTSGRAGEDTQYF.